The rows below give T cell receptor beta chains drawn from one sample of a study of ipilimumab plus nivolumab after autologous stem cell transplantation. Sequencing was performed with immunoSEQ multiplex PCR; in TCRdb, only in-frame clones are kept and a portion is missing. The sample has about 22,000 clones, 77% seen once. Sequenced material: PBMCs, taken in a trial of ipilimumab plus nivolumab as post-transplant consolidation. The receptors originated from a male donor with diffuse large B-cell lymphoma. Both conserved end residues are part of each CDR3. The D gene is left open where the match is weak. Clone size is stated in some rows and not others, as once, few, many or a class when expanded.

D gene: NA
V gene: TRBV6-1
clone size: NA
J gene: TRBJ2-1
CDR3 protein: CASSEQGAPNEQFF
CDR3 DNA: TGTGCCAGCAGTGAACAGGGCGCCCCCAATGAGCAGTTCTTC

D gene: NA
V gene: TRBV5-6
clone size: NA
J gene: TRBJ1-1
CDR3 protein: CASSFQSEAFF
CDR3 DNA: TGTGCCAGCAGCTTTCAGTCTGAAGCTTTCTTT

D gene: TRBD1
V gene: TRBV6-5
clone size: NA
J gene: TRBJ1-5
CDR3 protein: CASSSTGAYSNQPQHF
CDR3 DNA: TGTGCCAGCAGTTCGACAGGGGCCTATAGCAATCAGCCCCAGCATTTT

D gene: NA
V gene: TRBV30
clone size: few
J gene: TRBJ1-6
CDR3 protein: CAWKGTLVNSPLHF
CDR3 DNA: TGTGCCTGGAAAGGTACCCTCGTTAATTCACCCCTCCACTTT

D gene: TRBD1
V gene: TRBV7-3
clone size: NA
J gene: TRBJ1-1
CDR3 protein: CASSLDRGANTEAFF
CDR3 DNA: TGTGCCAGCAGCCTAGACAGGGGCGCGAACACTGAAGCTTTCTTT

D gene: NA
V gene: TRBV7-9
clone size: NA
J gene: TRBJ1-4
CDR3 protein: CASSPGGSVNEKLFF
CDR3 DNA: TGTGCCAGCAGTCCCGGGGGCAGCGTGAATGAAAAACTGTTTTTT

D gene: TRBD1
V gene: TRBV5-1
clone size: few
J gene: TRBJ2-7
CDR3 protein: CASSFWDRGREQYF
CDR3 DNA: TGCGCCAGCAGCTTTTGGGACAGGGGGCGCGAGCAGTACTTC

D gene: TRBD2
V gene: TRBV4-2
clone size: NA
J gene: TRBJ2-5
CDR3 protein: CASSQGTSGGARETQYF
CDR3 DNA: TGTGCCAGCAGCCAAGGGACTAGCGGGGGGGCTCGGGAGACCCAGTACTTC

D gene: TRBD2
V gene: TRBV29-1
clone size: medium-sized
J gene: TRBJ2-3
CDR3 protein: CSVDGLAGESTDTQYF
CDR3 DNA: TGCAGCGTTGATGGACTAGCGGGGGAAAGCACAGATACGCAGTATTTT

D gene: NA
V gene: TRBV29-1
clone size: NA
J gene: TRBJ2-2
CDR3 protein: CSVEGVNTGELFF
CDR3 DNA: TGCAGCGTTGAGGGGGTCAACACCGGGGAGCTGTTTTTT

D gene: NA
V gene: TRBV5-1
clone size: NA
J gene: TRBJ2-5
CDR3 protein: CASSLAGGTETQYF
CDR3 DNA: TGCGCCAGCAGCTTGGCTGGGGGTACAGAGACCCAGTACTTC

D gene: NA
V gene: TRBV6-6
clone size: NA
J gene: TRBJ2-7
CDR3 protein: CASSTQWGEESYEQYF
CDR3 DNA: TGTGCCAGCAGTACTCAATGGGGCGAGGAATCCTACGAGCAGTACTTC

D gene: NA
V gene: TRBV6-5
clone size: large
J gene: TRBJ1-6
CDR3 protein: CASSGSYNSPLHF
CDR3 DNA: TGTGCCAGTTCTGGCTCCTATAATTCACCCCTCCACTTT

D gene: TRBD1
V gene: TRBV7-2
clone size: NA
J gene: TRBJ2-7
CDR3 protein: CASSFGQGSYEQYF
CDR3 DNA: TGTGCCAGCAGCTTCGGACAGGGCTCCTACGAGCAGTACTTC

D gene: TRBD1
V gene: TRBV28
clone size: NA
J gene: TRBJ1-2
CDR3 protein: CASSLPGQAYGYTF
CDR3 DNA: TGTGCCAGCAGTTTACCCGGACAGGCGTATGGCTACACCTTC

D gene: NA
V gene: TRBV7-2
clone size: NA
J gene: TRBJ2-3
CDR3 protein: CASSLVRLAGGTDTQYF
CDR3 DNA: TGTGCCAGCAGCTTAGTTAGGCTAGCTGGGGGCACAGATACGCAGTATTTT

D gene: NA
V gene: TRBV28
clone size: few
J gene: TRBJ1-1
CDR3 protein: CASSGFVANTEAFF
CDR3 DNA: TGTGCCAGCAGCGGGTTTGTAGCGAACACTGAAGCTTTCTTT

D gene: TRBD1
V gene: TRBV29-1
clone size: many
J gene: TRBJ2-5
CDR3 protein: CSVEKRDRGETQYF
CDR3 DNA: TGCAGCGTTGAAAAGAGGGACAGGGGAGAGACCCAGTACTTC

D gene: NA
V gene: TRBV11-2
clone size: NA
J gene: TRBJ1-4
CDR3 protein: CASSLTPGEKLFF
CDR3 DNA: TGTGCCAGCAGCTTAACCCCGGGAGAAAAACTGTTTTTT

D gene: TRBD1
V gene: TRBV7-9
clone size: NA
J gene: TRBJ1-6
CDR3 protein: CASSADRGFTLHF
CDR3 DNA: TGTGCCAGCAGCGCCGACAGGGGATTCACCCTCCACTTT

D gene: TRBD1
V gene: TRBV30
clone size: NA
J gene: TRBJ1-4
CDR3 protein: CAWSEGTVTNEKLFF
CDR3 DNA: TGTGCCTGGAGTGAGGGGACAGTCACTAATGAAAAACTGTTTTTT

D gene: NA
V gene: TRBV2
clone size: once
J gene: TRBJ1-5
CDR3 protein: CASSEGKASEPQHF
CDR3 DNA: TGTGCCAGCAGTGAGGGAAAGGCTAGTGAACCCCAGCATTTT

D gene: TRBD1
V gene: TRBV6-6
clone size: few
J gene: TRBJ2-3
CDR3 protein: CASSSGTVGTDTQYF
CDR3 DNA: TGTGCCAGCAGTTCCGGGACAGTGGGCACAGATACGCAGTATTTT

D gene: TRBD2
V gene: TRBV5-1
clone size: NA
J gene: TRBJ2-7
CDR3 protein: CASGLELAGGTSYEQYF
CDR3 DNA: TGCGCCAGCGGTCTTGAACTAGCGGGGGGGACCTCCTACGAGCAGTACTTC

D gene: NA
V gene: TRBV19
clone size: once
J gene: TRBJ2-7
CDR3 protein: CASSTRHGGPYEQYF
CDR3 DNA: TGTGCCAGTAGTACCCGCCATGGGGGGCCCTACGAGCAGTACTTC

D gene: NA
V gene: TRBV5-5
clone size: NA
J gene: TRBJ1-6
CDR3 protein: CASSAELYNSPLHF
CDR3 DNA: TGTGCCAGCAGCGCGGAACTCTATAATTCACCCCTCCACTTT

D gene: NA
V gene: TRBV7-2
clone size: NA
J gene: TRBJ1-6
CDR3 protein: CASSFLRVGNNSPLHF
CDR3 DNA: TGTGCCAGCAGCTTTCTGCGGGTAGGGAATAATTCACCCCTCCACTTT

D gene: TRBD2
V gene: TRBV2
clone size: NA
J gene: TRBJ2-7
CDR3 protein: CASRRGAGGASYEQYF
CDR3 DNA: TGTGCCAGCAGGCGCGGTGCGGGGGGGGCCTCCTACGAGCAGTACTTC

D gene: NA
V gene: TRBV28
clone size: NA
J gene: TRBJ2-1
CDR3 protein: CASSLDSAGVGSYNEQFF
CDR3 DNA: TGTGCCAGCAGTTTAGACTCGGCTGGAGTAGGTTCCTACAATGAGCAGTTCTTC

D gene: NA
V gene: TRBV5-1
clone size: NA
J gene: TRBJ2-3
CDR3 protein: CASSPPDSHTDTQYF
CDR3 DNA: TGCGCCAGCAGCCCCCCCGACAGTCACACAGATACGCAGTATTTT

D gene: NA
V gene: TRBV5-1
clone size: NA
J gene: TRBJ1-4
CDR3 protein: CASSLAGGANEKLFF
CDR3 DNA: TGCGCCAGCAGCTTGGCCGGGGGGGCTAATGAAAAACTGTTTTTT

D gene: TRBD2
V gene: TRBV2
clone size: once
J gene: TRBJ2-2
CDR3 protein: CASSVGSGGGTGELFF
CDR3 DNA: TGTGCCAGCAGTGTCGGCAGCGGGGGAGGCACCGGGGAGCTGTTTTTT

D gene: NA
V gene: TRBV7-2
clone size: NA
J gene: TRBJ2-5
CDR3 protein: CASSLGGEETQYF
CDR3 DNA: TGTGCCAGCAGCTTGGGCGGGGAAGAGACCCAGTACTTC

D gene: TRBD1
V gene: TRBV28
clone size: NA
J gene: TRBJ1-1
CDR3 protein: CASSFKQGARSEAFF
CDR3 DNA: TGTGCCAGCAGTTTTAAGCAGGGGGCTAGGTCTGAAGCTTTCTTT

D gene: NA
V gene: TRBV13
clone size: once
J gene: TRBJ1-2
CDR3 protein: CASSLGSGTKVEGYTF
CDR3 DNA: TGTGCCAGCAGCTTAGGGTCGGGAACAAAGGTTGAGGGCTACACCTTC

D gene: TRBD2
V gene: TRBV7-2
clone size: NA
J gene: TRBJ2-1
CDR3 protein: CASSLLAGGRYEQFF
CDR3 DNA: TGTGCCAGCAGCTTATTAGCGGGGGGTAGGTATGAGCAGTTCTTC

D gene: TRBD1
V gene: TRBV27
clone size: NA
J gene: TRBJ2-7
CDR3 protein: CASSSPGQGRDGSYHYEQYF
CDR3 DNA: TGTGCCAGCAGTTCCCCCGGACAGGGTCGCGATGGATCCTACCACTACGAGCAGTACTTC

D gene: TRBD1
V gene: TRBV7-2
clone size: NA
J gene: TRBJ1-2
CDR3 protein: CASSPGQGGYGYTF
CDR3 DNA: TGTGCCAGCAGCCCGGGACAGGGGGGCTATGGCTACACCTTC

D gene: NA
V gene: TRBV6-5
clone size: NA
J gene: TRBJ2-7
CDR3 protein: CASSYSGLSYEQYF
CDR3 DNA: TGTGCCAGCAGTTACTCCGGGCTTTCCTACGAGCAGTACTTC

D gene: TRBD2
V gene: TRBV19
clone size: once
J gene: TRBJ2-2
CDR3 protein: CASSIRTSGERGELFF
CDR3 DNA: TGTGCCAGTAGTATCCGGACTAGCGGGGAACGCGGGGAGCTGTTTTTT

D gene: TRBD1
V gene: TRBV4-1
clone size: NA
J gene: TRBJ1-2
CDR3 protein: CASSQDKQGALIYGYTF
CDR3 DNA: TGCGCCAGCAGCCAAGATAAGCAGGGGGCGCTTATCTATGGCTACACCTTC

D gene: NA
V gene: TRBV5-1
clone size: NA
J gene: TRBJ2-1
CDR3 protein: CASAPYFGANEQFF
CDR3 DNA: TGCGCCAGCGCCCCTTACTTCGGGGCGAATGAGCAGTTCTTC

D gene: NA
V gene: TRBV5-5
clone size: NA
J gene: TRBJ2-7
CDR3 protein: CASSLGVRAVEQYF
CDR3 DNA: TGTGCCAGCAGCTTGGGGGTCAGGGCCGTCGAGCAGTACTTC